The 8 T cell receptor beta chains reported below all come from one sample, sequenced in a study of shared clonotypes between healthy human individuals. The data were produced by immunoSEQ multiplex PCR, yet TCRdb's version contains in-frame clones alone and is incomplete. The sample records approximately 2.5 million clones, approximately 94% being singletons. The source material was naive CD4+ T cells from PBMCs. Subset described: CD45RA+ positively selected. These receptors all stem from a man aged 18 to 29 in good health. Some clones in this sample may be carry-over from other donors' samples.

The chain recombines TRBV10-3 with TRBJ2-2; no reliable D call. The CDR3 totals 12 residues. Germline-derived CDR1 and CDR2 are ENHRY and SYGVKD. V lost 10 bases and J lost 0, with 6 bases in between. The CDR3 here is CATQSNTGELFF. The CDR3 DNA sequence: TGTGCCACACAGTCGAACACCGGGGAGCTGTTTTTT.

The V and J genes are TRBV11-2 and TRBJ2-1; maybe TRBD1 (6 bases). Per the germline V gene, CDR1 is SGHAT and CDR2 is FQNNGV. The CDR3 contains 15 residues. V dropped 5 bases and J dropped 4 bases, with 15 bases sitting between them. The CDR3, as DNA: TGTGCCAGCAGCGAACAGCGAAGGGGGTACAATGAGCAGTTCTTC. It translates to CASSEQRRGYNEQFF. The variable domain in full, completed from reference TRBV11-2 and TRBJ2-1, reads EAGVAQSPRYKIIEKRQSVAFWCNPISGHATLYWYQQILGQGPKLLIQFQNNGVVDDSQLPKDRFSAERLKGVDSTLKIQPAKLEDSAVYLCASSEQRRGYNEQFFGPGTRLTVL.

The chain employs TRBV7-9 and TRBJ2-1, with 16 bases lining up with TRBD2. The germline V gene has CDR1 SEHNR and CDR2 FQNEAQ (reference sequence). V lost 2 bases and J lost 1; bases outside the gene matches: 5. The CDR3 is made up of 19 amino acids. The CDR3 DNA reads as TGTGCCAGCAGCTTACCGGGACTAGCGGGAGGGCCTTCCTACAATGAGCAGTTCTTC. Protein product: CASSLPGLAGGPSYNEQFF.

Details on this clone: Other DNA sequences of this sample code for an identical CDR3. V and J are TRBV9 and TRBJ2-7, with D possibly matching TRBD2 (5 bases). CDR1 and CDR2 from the germline V gene are SGDLS and YYNGEE. The germline V and J ends were trimmed by 0 bases and 0 bases, with 10 bases remaining between them. This CDR3 region has 15 residues. CDR3 DNA: TGTGCCAGCAGCGTAGCGACGGGGAGCTCCTACGAGCAGTACTTC. This encodes CASSVATGSSYEQYF.

The rearrangement links TRBV7-9 to TRBJ1-1; D uncertain. Trimming cost V 1 base and J 4 bases, with 13 bases left between them. The CDR3 spans 15 residues. Germline CDR1 is SEHNR and CDR2 is FQNEAQ (reference sequence). CDR3 in DNA: TGTGCCAGCAGCTTAGTAGTCCCTGGAATCACTGAAGCTTTCTTT. Translating it yields CASSLVVPGITEAFF.

V usage is TRBV5-5 and J usage is TRBJ2-7; TRBD1 is a possible D gene (6 bases). Germline values: CDR1 SGHKS, CDR2 YYEKEE (reference sequence). CDR3 length: 14 amino acids. V was clipped by 2 bases and J by 4 bases, with 13 bases between them. The CDR3 DNA reads TGTGCCAGCAGCTTTGGTGGGGGCGGTTACGAGCAGTACTTC. Amino acid sequence: CASSFGGGGYEQYF.

The rearrangement joins TRBV9 to TRBJ2-5; the D is unclear. The germline V gene encodes CDR1 SGDLS and CDR2 YYNGEE. CDR3 size: 8 residues. V dropped 6 bases and J dropped 12 bases, with 6 bases sitting between them. CDR3 nucleotide sequence: TGTGCCAGCAACCCCGAGTACTTC. Residues: CASNPEYF. Full variable domain (outside the CDR3, taken from reference TRBV9 and TRBJ2-5): DSGVTQTPKHLITATGQRVTLRCSPRSGDLSVYWYQQSLDQGLQFLIQYYNGEERAKGNILERFSAQQFPDLHSELNLSSLELGDSALYFCASNPEYFGPGTRLLVL.

The rearrangement uses TRBV19 and TRBJ2-7; 7 bases are a match to TRBD1. J was trimmed by 6 bases and V by 6 bases; bases with no gene match: 8. The CDR3 consists of 13 residues. Looked up from germline, CDR1 is LNHDA and CDR2 is SQIVND (reference sequence). The CDR3 coding sequence is TGTGCCAGTAGCATGGAGGACAGGACCGAGCAGTACTTC. Translating gives CASSMEDRTEQYF.